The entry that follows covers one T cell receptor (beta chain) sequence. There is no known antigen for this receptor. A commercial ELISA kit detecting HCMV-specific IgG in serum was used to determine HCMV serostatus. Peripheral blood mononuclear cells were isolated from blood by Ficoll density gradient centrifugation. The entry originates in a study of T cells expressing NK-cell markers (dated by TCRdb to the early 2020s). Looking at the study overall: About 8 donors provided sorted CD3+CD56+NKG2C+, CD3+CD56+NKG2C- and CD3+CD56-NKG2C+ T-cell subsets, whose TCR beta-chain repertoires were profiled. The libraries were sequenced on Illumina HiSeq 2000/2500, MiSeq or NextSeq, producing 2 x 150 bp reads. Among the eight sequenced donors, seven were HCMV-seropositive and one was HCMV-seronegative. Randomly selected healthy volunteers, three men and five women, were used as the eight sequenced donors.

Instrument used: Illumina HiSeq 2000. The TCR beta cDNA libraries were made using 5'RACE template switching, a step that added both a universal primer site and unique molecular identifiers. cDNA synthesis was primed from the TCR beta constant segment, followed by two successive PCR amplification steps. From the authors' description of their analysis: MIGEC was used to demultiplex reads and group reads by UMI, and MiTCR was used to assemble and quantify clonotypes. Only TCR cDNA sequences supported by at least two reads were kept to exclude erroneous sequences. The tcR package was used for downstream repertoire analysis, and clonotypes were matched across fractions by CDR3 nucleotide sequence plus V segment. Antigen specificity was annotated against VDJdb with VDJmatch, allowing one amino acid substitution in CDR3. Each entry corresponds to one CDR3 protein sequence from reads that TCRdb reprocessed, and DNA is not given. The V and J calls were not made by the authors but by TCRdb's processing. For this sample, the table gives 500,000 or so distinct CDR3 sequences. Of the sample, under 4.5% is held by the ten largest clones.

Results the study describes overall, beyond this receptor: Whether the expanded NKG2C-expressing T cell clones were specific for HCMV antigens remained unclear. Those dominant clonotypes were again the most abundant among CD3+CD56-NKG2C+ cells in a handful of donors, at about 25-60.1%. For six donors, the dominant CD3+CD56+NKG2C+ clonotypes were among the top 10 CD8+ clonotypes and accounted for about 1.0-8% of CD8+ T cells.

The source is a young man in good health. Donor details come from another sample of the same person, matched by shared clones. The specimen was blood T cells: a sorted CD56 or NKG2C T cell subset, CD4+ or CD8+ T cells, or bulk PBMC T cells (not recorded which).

The CDR3 has the sequence CASSGGGRTGYTF. Rearrangement joined TRBV12-3 or TRBV12-4 to TRBJ1-2; no DNA is available, so the TRBD1 call from TCRdb remains unchecked. The CDR3 has 13 amino acids, counting the end cysteine and phenylalanine. The record lacks a DNA sequence.